One and the same sample provided the 10 T cell receptor beta chains below, sequenced in a study of blood T cell repertoires in COVID-19 (TCRdb year 2020). Library method: the immunoSEQ multiplex PCR assay. Here the immuneACCESS table is served through TCRdb, limited to in-frame sequences with V and J called. Missing clones are a known gap in these copies; in checked studies unresolved V genes cover under half, and the rest lacks a known reason. This sample comprises about 210,000 clones, about 88% of them detected only once. The ten biggest clones cover around 4.8% of the sample. Sample: peripheral blood. The receptors originated from a woman aged 40 to 49 with acute or convalescent COVID-19.

The J gene is TRBJ1-1, the V gene TRBV9; TRBD1 matches at 9 bases. The CDR3 contains 15 residues. Unmatched junction bases numbered 6, after V lost 3 bases and J lost 3 bases. CDR1 and CDR2 (germline): SGDLS, YYNGEE. The CDR3 loop is CASSEPTGGDTEAFF. The CDR3 nucleotides read TGTGCCAGCAGCGAACCGACAGGGGGGGACACTGAAGCTTTCTTT.

Points on this clone: One junction end disagrees with the germline gene, perhaps due to a read error. V and J are TRBV18 and TRBJ1-2, with a weak D call TRBD1 (5 bases). The CDR3 covers 12 residues. Per the germline V gene, CDR1 is KGHSH and CDR2 is LQKENI. The CDR3 DNA follows: TGTGCCAGCTCACCACCGAGTCAGAGACAGCTCTTC. It specifies CASSPPSQRQLF.

The genes are TRBV10-3 and TRBJ2-2; D may be TRBD2 (6 bases). From germline, CDR1 is ENHRY and CDR2 SYGVKD. CDR3 length: 14 residues. The ends were cut back, 8 bases at V and 4 bases at J, with 14 bases in the middle. The CDR3, as DNA: TGTGCCATCCACCTCAGCGGGCCCACCGGGGAGCTGTTTTTT. Residues: CAIHLSGPTGELFF.

The rearrangement joins TRBV27 to TRBJ2-3; no firm D call. Trimming removed 2 bases from V and 7 bases from J, with 13 bases in between. The CDR3 is 14 residues long. Germline lookup yields CDR1 MNHEY and CDR2 SMNVEV (reference sequence). In DNA, the CDR3 is TGTGCCAGCAGTTTACTCTTTAGCCCCAATACGCAGTATTTT. It specifies CASSLLFSPNTQYF.

The chain recombines TRBV10-3 with TRBJ1-2; TRBD1 is a possible D gene (5 bases). Germline V gene data show CDR1 as ENHRY and CDR2 as SYGVKD. Trimming took 8 bases from V and 2 from J, leaving 9 bases between them. This CDR3 has 12 residues. This chain's CDR3 is CAIARQNYGYTF. The CDR3 DNA reads as TGTGCCATCGCTCGACAGAACTATGGCTACACCTTC.

The chain couples TRBV5-1 to TRBJ2-3; 7 bases align to TRBD1. The junction had 7 bases not matched to a gene; V was cut back by 4 bases and J by 2 bases. This CDR3 is 15 amino acids long. The V gene's germline CDR1 is SGHRS and CDR2 YFSETQ. CDR3 in amino acids: CASSLGGQSTDTQYF. The CDR3 nucleotides read TGCGCCAGCAGCCTAGGGGGACAGTCCACAGATACGCAGTATTTT.

V gene TRBV12-5 combines with J gene TRBJ1-1; 7 nucleotides agree with TRBD1. V was clipped by 0 bases and J by 11 bases; unmatched bases: 3. The CDR3 loop spans 12 amino acids. Per germline, CDR1 LGHNT and CDR2 FRNRAP. CDR3 loop: CASGLVTDRAFF. DNA for the CDR3: TGTGCTAGTGGTTTGGTTACGGACAGGGCTTTCTTT.

V and J are TRBV14 and TRBJ2-3; D gene unclear. This CDR3 region has 14 residues. Germline CDR1 reads SGHDN; CDR2 reads FVKESK. V lost 4 bases and J lost 0, with 8 bases in between. Here the CDR3 DNA reads TGTGCCAGCAGCCCCTACGGGAGCACAGATACGCAGTATTTT. It codes for CASSPYGSTDTQYF.

V and J are TRBV29-1 and TRBJ2-1; possibly TRBD1 for D (5 bases). The germline V gene encodes CDR1 SQVTM and CDR2 ANQGSEA. The germline V and J ends were trimmed by 0 bases and 0 bases, with 9 bases remaining between them. The length of the CDR3 is 15 residues. This chain's CDR3 is CSVEDDSSSYNEQFF. In nucleotides, the CDR3 is TGCAGCGTTGAAGACGACAGCAGCTCCTACAATGAGCAGTTCTTC.

This rearrangement joins TRBV30 to TRBJ1-1; 12 bases line up with TRBD1. Looked up from germline, CDR1 is GTSNPN and CDR2 is SVGIG (reference sequence). The CDR3 contains 19 residues. The J segment lost 4 bases and the V segment lost 5 bases, leaving 20 bases of the junction unmatched. CDR3 in amino acids: CAWGNPLGTGGQRTTEAFF. CDR3 coding DNA: TGTGCCTGGGGCAACCCCTTAGGGACAGGGGGCCAGAGGACCACTGAAGCTTTCTTT. The full variable domain, rest sourced from reference TRBV30 and TRBJ1-1, is SQTIHQWPATLVQPVGSPLSLECTVEGTSNPNLYWYRQAAGRGLQLLFYSVGIGQISSEVPQNLSASRPQDRQFILSSKKLLLSDSGFYLCAWGNPLGTGGQRTTEAFFGQGTRLTVV.